This T cell receptor (beta chain) was captured by sequencing in a study of blood T cell repertoires in COVID-19. Produced via immunoSEQ multiplex PCR; TCRdb's table is partial and in-frame only. The sample consists of about 190,000 clones, about four fifths of them appearing once. A single count supports this clone. Trimming cost V 3 bases and J 8 bases, with 16 bases left between them. In germline, CDR1 is LNHDA, CDR2 SQIVND (reference sequence). CDR3 length: 15 residues. Material for sequencing was peripheral blood. This clonotype originated in a man aged 55-75 years with acute or convalescent COVID-19. The chain has TRBV19 and TRBJ1-4; a weak D match, TRBD1 (6 bases). CDR3 protein: CASSISGGRGEKLFF. The DNA of the CDR3 is TGTGCCAGTAGTATTTCGGGGGGCCGGGGAGAAAAACTGTTTTTT.